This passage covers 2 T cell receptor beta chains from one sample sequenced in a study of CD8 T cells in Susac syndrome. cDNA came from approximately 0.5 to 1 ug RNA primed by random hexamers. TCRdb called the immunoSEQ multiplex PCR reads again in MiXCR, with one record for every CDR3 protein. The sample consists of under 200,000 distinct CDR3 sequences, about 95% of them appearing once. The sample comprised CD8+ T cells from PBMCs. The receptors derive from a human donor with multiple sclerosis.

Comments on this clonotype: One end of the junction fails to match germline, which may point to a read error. CDR3 in amino acids: CASSAKYGYTF. The CDR3, as DNA: TGTGCCAGCAGCGCTAAGTATGGCTACACCTTC. The V gene is TRBV9, the J gene TRBJ1-2; D unclear. CDR3 length: 11 residues. CDR1 SGDLS and CDR2 YYNGEE come from the germline V gene. Full variable domain (rest looked up from reference TRBV9 and TRBJ1-2): DSGVTQTPKHLITATGQRVTLRCSPRSGDLSVYWYQQSLDQGLQFLIQYYNGEERAKGNILERFSAQQFPDLHSELNLSSLELGDSALYFCASSAKYGYTFGSGTRLTVV.

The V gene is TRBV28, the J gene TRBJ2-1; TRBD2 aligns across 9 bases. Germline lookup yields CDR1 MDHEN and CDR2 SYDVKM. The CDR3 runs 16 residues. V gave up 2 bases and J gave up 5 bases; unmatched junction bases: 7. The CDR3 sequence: CASSLRSLAGNNEQFF. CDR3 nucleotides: TGTGCCAGCAGTTTAAGGTCTCTAGCGGGGAACAATGAGCAGTTCTTC.